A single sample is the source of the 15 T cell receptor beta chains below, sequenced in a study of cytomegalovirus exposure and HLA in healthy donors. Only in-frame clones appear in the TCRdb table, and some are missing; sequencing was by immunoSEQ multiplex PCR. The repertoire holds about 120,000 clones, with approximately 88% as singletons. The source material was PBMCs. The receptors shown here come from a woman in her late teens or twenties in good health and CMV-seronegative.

CDR3 residues: CASSLFAGTYEQYF. In nucleotides, the CDR3 is TGTGCCAGCAGTTTATTTGCGGGGACCTACGAGCAGTACTTC. This chain connects TRBV27 to TRBJ2-7, with D possibly TRBD2 on 6 matching bases. Trimming stripped 1 base from V and 2 bases from J, with 9 bases between. Germline V gene sequence: CDR1 MNHEY, CDR2 SMNVEV (reference sequence). This CDR3 has 14 residues.

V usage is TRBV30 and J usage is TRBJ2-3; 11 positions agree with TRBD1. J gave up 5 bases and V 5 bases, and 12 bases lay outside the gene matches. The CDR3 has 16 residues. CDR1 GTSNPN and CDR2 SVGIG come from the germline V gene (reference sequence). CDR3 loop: CAWGPRGQGVGDTQYF. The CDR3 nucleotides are TGTGCCTGGGGGCCCCGGGGACAGGGGGTGGGAGATACGCAGTATTTT.

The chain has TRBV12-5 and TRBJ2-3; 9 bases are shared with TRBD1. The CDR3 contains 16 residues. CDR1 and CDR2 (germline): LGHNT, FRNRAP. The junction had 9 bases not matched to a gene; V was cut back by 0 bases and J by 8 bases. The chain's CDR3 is CASGLVIGGQGATQYF. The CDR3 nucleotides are TGTGCTAGTGGTTTGGTAATAGGGGGACAGGGTGCTACGCAGTATTTT.

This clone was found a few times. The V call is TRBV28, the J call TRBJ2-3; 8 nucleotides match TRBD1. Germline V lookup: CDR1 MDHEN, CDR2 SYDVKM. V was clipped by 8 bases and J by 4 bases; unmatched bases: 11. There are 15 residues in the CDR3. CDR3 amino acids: CASAYNRGRSDTQYF. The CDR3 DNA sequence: TGTGCCAGCGCCTACAACAGGGGGAGGTCAGATACGCAGTATTTT.

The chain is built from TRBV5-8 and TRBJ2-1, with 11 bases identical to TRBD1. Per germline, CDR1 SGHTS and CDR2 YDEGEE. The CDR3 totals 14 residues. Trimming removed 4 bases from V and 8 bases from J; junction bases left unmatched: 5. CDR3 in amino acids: CASSGGQGADEQFF. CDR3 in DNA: TGTGCCAGCAGCGGCGGACAGGGGGCCGATGAGCAGTTCTTC.

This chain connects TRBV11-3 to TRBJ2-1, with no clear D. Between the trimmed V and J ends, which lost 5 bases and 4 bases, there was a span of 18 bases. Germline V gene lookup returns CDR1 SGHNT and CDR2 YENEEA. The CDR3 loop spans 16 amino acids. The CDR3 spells CASSPTPQAYYNEQFF. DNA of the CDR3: TGTGCCAGCAGCCCTACTCCTCAGGCCTATTACAATGAGCAGTTCTTC.

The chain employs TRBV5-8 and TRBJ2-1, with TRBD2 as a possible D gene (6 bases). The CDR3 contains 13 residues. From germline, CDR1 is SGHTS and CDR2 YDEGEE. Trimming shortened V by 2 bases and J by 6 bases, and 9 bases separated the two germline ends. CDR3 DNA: TGTGCCAGCAGCTTCCCGGGAGCCAATGAGCAGTTCTTC. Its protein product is CASSFPGANEQFF.

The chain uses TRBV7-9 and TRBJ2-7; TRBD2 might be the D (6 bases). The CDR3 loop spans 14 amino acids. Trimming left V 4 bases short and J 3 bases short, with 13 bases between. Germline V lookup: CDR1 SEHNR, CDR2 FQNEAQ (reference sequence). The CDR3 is CASSSEGGGYEQYF. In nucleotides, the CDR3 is TGTGCCAGCAGCTCGGAGGGAGGTGGCTACGAGCAGTACTTC.

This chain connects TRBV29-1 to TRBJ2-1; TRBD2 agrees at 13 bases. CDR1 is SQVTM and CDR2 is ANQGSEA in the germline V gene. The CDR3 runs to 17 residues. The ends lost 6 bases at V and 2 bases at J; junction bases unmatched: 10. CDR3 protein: CSVDGLAGEDAYNEQFF. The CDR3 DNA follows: TGCAGCGTCGATGGACTAGCGGGAGAGGATGCCTACAATGAGCAGTTCTTC.

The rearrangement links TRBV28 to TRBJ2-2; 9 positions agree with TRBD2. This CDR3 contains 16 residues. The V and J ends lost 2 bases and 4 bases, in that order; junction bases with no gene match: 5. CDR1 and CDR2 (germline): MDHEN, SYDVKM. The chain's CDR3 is CASSLGRAGGTGELFF. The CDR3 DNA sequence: TGTGCCAGCAGTTTAGGCCGAGCGGGGGGCACCGGGGAGCTGTTTTTT. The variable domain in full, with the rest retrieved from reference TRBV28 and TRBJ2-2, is DVKVTQSSRYLVKRTGEKVFLECVQDMDHENMFWYRQDPGLGLRLIYFSYDVKMKEKGDIPEGYSVSREKKERFSLILESASTNQTSMYLCASSLGRAGGTGELFFGEGSRLTVL.

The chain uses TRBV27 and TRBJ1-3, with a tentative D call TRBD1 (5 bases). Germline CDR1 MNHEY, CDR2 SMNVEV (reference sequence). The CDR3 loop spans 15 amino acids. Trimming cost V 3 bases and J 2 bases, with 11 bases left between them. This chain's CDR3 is CASSLQGRTGNTIYF. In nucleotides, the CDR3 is TGTGCCAGCAGTTTGCAGGGTAGGACTGGAAACACCATATATTTT.

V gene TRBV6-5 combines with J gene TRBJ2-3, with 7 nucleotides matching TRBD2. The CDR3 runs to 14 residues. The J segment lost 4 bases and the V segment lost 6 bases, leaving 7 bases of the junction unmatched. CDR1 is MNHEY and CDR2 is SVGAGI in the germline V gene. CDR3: CASSLVGGPDTQYF. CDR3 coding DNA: TGTGCCAGCAGCCTCGTGGGAGGGCCAGATACGCAGTATTTT.

CDR3 residues: CASSPRAGAPYEQYF. The CDR3, as DNA: TGCGCCAGCAGCCCCCGAGCGGGTGCCCCCTACGAGCAGTACTTC. The chain joins TRBV4-1 to TRBJ2-7; tentatively, D is TRBD2 (6 bases). V lost 4 bases and J 2 bases, leaving 15 bases between the germline ends. The CDR3 spans 15 residues. Germline values: CDR1 MGHRA, CDR2 YSYEKL.

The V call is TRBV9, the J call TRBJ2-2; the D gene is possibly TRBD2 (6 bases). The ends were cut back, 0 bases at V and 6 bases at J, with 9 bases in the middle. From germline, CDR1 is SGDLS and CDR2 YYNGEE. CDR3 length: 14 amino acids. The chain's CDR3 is CASSVAGGAGELFF. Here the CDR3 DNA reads TGTGCCAGCAGCGTAGCTGGAGGGGCCGGGGAGCTGTTTTTT.

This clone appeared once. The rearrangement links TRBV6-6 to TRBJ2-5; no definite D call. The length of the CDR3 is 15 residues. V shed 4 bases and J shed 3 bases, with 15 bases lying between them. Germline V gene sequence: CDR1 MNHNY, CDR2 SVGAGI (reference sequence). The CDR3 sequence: CASSSLGQEEETQYF. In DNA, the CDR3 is TGTGCCAGCAGTTCATTGGGTCAAGAGGAAGAGACCCAGTACTTC.